The rows below give T cell receptor beta chains drawn from one sample of a study of blood T cell repertoires in COVID-19. The table came from immunoSEQ multiplex PCR; TCRdb's copy has only in-frame clones and leaves some out. Among hundreds of thousands of clones listed, 90% were seen once. The sequenced sample consisted of PBMCs or T cells enriched from blood (not recorded which). All receptors come from a woman between 18 and 29 years old with acute COVID-19. CDR3s include the opening cysteine and the closing phenylalanine or tryptophan. Fields, in order: J gene, V gene, clone size, D gene, CDR3 protein, CDR3 DNA. D genes are given only for firm matches. Some rows have no size entry. The others give once, few or many, or a class for an expanded clone.

TRBJ1-2,TRBV5-4,-,TRBD1,CASSAPDRGPFYGYTF,TGTGCCAGCAGCGCACCTGACAGGGGCCCATTCTATGGCTACACCTTC
TRBJ2-1,TRBV5-4,-,-,CASSFFRGLSYNEQFF,TGTGCCAGCAGCTTTTTCCGCGGGCTCTCCTACAATGAGCAGTTCTTC
TRBJ1-4,TRBV7-9,-,-,CASSLEIEENEKLFF,TGTGCCAGCAGCTTAGAGATTGAGGAGAATGAAAAACTGTTTTTT
TRBJ2-5,TRBV2,-,TRBD2,CASSPAGGRGETQYF,TGTGCCAGCAGCCCAGCGGGAGGGCGGGGAGAGACCCAGTACTTC
TRBJ2-3,TRBV7-9,-,TRBD2,CASSTGTSGTDTQYF,TGTGCCAGCAGCACCGGGACTAGCGGCACAGATACGCAGTATTTT
TRBJ1-2,TRBV12-3/TRBV12-4,-,-,CAISRGPNYGYTF,TGTGCCATCAGCCGCGGGCCGAACTATGGCTACACCTTC
TRBJ2-3,TRBV6-4,-,-,CASSGGDSSDTQYF,TGTGCCAGCAGTGGAGGGGACTCGTCAGATACGCAGTATTTT
TRBJ1-2,TRBV27,few,-,CASSLSREYGYTF,TGTGCCAGCAGTTTATCGCGAGAATATGGCTACACCTTC
TRBJ2-1,TRBV11-2,few,-,CASSLLERSLIF,TGTGCCAGCAGCTTACTCGAGCGCTCCCTGATCTTC
TRBJ2-7,TRBV7-2,-,TRBD2,CASSFASGSYEQYF,TGTGCCAGCAGCTTTGCTAGCGGGAGCTACGAGCAGTACTTC
TRBJ1-1,TRBV5-5,-,-,CASSLESPMLNTEAFF,TGTGCCAGCAGCTTGGAAAGTCCTATGTTGAACACTGAAGCTTTCTTT
TRBJ1-1,TRBV5-1,few,-,CASSLLSGNTEAFF,TGCGCCAGCAGCTTGTTATCGGGGAACACTGAAGCTTTCTTT
TRBJ2-4,TRBV5-1,-,-,CASSPQAGPIQNIQYF,TGCGCCAGCAGCCCCCAGGCGGGGCCGATACAAAACATTCAGTACTTC
TRBJ2-2,TRBV7-9,-,TRBD2,CASSPTSGRETGELFF,TGTGCCAGCAGCCCGACTAGCGGGAGAGAGACCGGGGAGCTGTTTTTT
TRBJ2-7,TRBV28,-,-,CASSFPHTYEQYF,TGTGCCAGCAGTTTCCCACACACCTACGAGCAGTACTTC
TRBJ2-1,TRBV19,-,-,CASSIGPGVHEQFF,TGTGCCAGTAGTATAGGTCCGGGAGTGCATGAGCAGTTCTTC
TRBJ2-6,TRBV28,once,TRBD1,CASSPPYRGISGANVLTF,TGTGCCAGCAGTCCACCCTACAGGGGTATATCTGGGGCCAACGTCCTGACTTTC
TRBJ1-1,TRBV5-6,-,-,CASSLGQSFTEAFF,TGTGCCAGCAGCTTGGGGCAGTCGTTCACTGAAGCTTTCTTT
TRBJ2-3,TRBV6-5,few,TRBD1,CAIRTGPDTQYF,TGTGCCATCAGGACAGGGCCAGATACGCAGTATTTT
TRBJ2-3,TRBV5-6,-,-,CASSFQGLGTDTQYF,TGTGCCAGCAGCTTTCAGGGGCTTGGTACAGATACGCAGTATTTT
TRBJ2-7,TRBV5-8,-,TRBD1,CASSSTGQGALYEQYF,TGTGCCAGCAGCTCTACCGGACAGGGGGCTCTGTACGAGCAGTACTTC
TRBJ1-2,TRBV27,-,TRBD1,CASSSSFGQGIYGYTF,TGTGCCAGCAGTTCCAGCTTCGGACAGGGTATCTATGGCTACACCTTC
TRBJ2-7,TRBV13,-,-,CASSLGLPLEQYF,TGTGCCAGCAGCTTAGGCCTCCCCCTCGAGCAGTACTTC
TRBJ2-1,TRBV7-8,-,-,CASSRRSDYNEQFF,TGTGCCTCATCGCGGCGTAGTGACTACAATGAGCAGTTCTTC
TRBJ2-1,TRBV6-4,-,TRBD2,CASSERAGVAYNEQFF,TGTGCCAGCAGTGAGCGGGCGGGAGTGGCCTACAATGAGCAGTTCTTC
TRBJ2-1,TRBV4-1,-,TRBD2,CASSQTIRRTSGRDRGEQFF,TGCGCCAGCAGCCAGACGATTAGGAGGACTAGCGGGAGGGACCGGGGTGAGCAGTTCTTC
TRBJ2-6,TRBV18,-,-,CASSPPGRGSSGANVLTF,TGTGCCAGCTCACCACCAGGCAGAGGCTCCTCTGGGGCCAACGTCCTGACTTTC
TRBJ1-1,TRBV12-3/TRBV12-4,-,-,CASSFGSLAFF,TGTGCCAGCAGTTTCGGTTCGTTAGCTTTCTTT
TRBJ1-1,TRBV7-9,-,-,CASTDSDLAEAFF,TGTGCCAGCACAGACAGCGATTTGGCTGAAGCTTTCTTT
TRBJ1-2,TRBV19,-,-,CASSVGAGYGYTF,TGTGCCAGTTCTGTAGGGGCGGGATATGGCTACACCTTC
TRBJ2-2,TRBV5-4,-,-,CASSSPESRELFF,TGTGCCAGCAGCTCCCCGGAGAGCCGGGAGCTGTTTTTT
TRBJ1-2,TRBV4-2,-,-,CASSQERGGPYGYTF,TGTGCCAGCAGCCAAGAACGTGGAGGACCCTATGGCTACACCTTC
TRBJ2-7,TRBV6-4,-,TRBD2,CASSDSRERPTYEQYF,TGTGCCAGCAGTGACTCGCGGGAGAGGCCGACCTACGAGCAGTACTTC
TRBJ2-2,TRBV5-4,-,TRBD2,CASGLGLVTKSVGGLFF,TGTGCCAGCGGGCTTGGACTAGTGACCAAGTCTGTTGGGGGGCTGTTTTTT
TRBJ2-1,TRBV7-9,-,TRBD2,CASRHGTSNEQFF,TGTGCCAGCAGGCACGGGACTAGTAATGAGCAGTTCTTC
TRBJ1-1,TRBV9,-,-,CASSAPDSGVNTEAFF,TGTGCCAGCAGCGCCCCGGACTCCGGGGTGAACACTGAAGCTTTCTTT
TRBJ2-1,TRBV7-8,-,TRBD2,CASSHKRELNNEQFF,TGTGCCAGCAGCCACAAGCGGGAGCTAAACAATGAGCAGTTCTTC
TRBJ2-1,TRBV4-3,-,-,CASSQGTATYNEQFF,TGCGCCAGCAGCCAAGGAACCGCGACCTACAATGAGCAGTTCTTC
TRBJ2-1,TRBV4-2,-,TRBD2,CASSPKREGLLPNEQFF,TGTGCCAGCAGCCCTAAGCGGGAGGGCCTTCTCCCCAATGAGCAGTTCTTC
TRBJ2-7,TRBV7-9,-,TRBD1,CASSRTGRYEQYF,TGTGCCAGCAGCAGGACAGGCCGCTACGAGCAGTACTTC
TRBJ2-7,TRBV18,-,TRBD1,CASSPWTGPSYEQYF,TGTGCCAGCTCACCCTGGACAGGGCCTTCCTACGAGCAGTACTTC
TRBJ1-1,TRBV29-1,-,-,CSVEGGATEAFF,TGCAGCGTTGAGGGGGGGGCCACTGAAGCTTTCTTT
TRBJ1-1,TRBV5-1,-,-,CASSGQLNTEAFF,TGCGCCAGCAGCGGACAGCTGAACACTGAAGCTTTCTTT
TRBJ2-5,TRBV28,-,TRBD1,CASSSSGQGTQETQYF,TGTGCCAGCAGTTCATCGGGACAGGGTACTCAAGAGACCCAGTACTTC
TRBJ2-6,TRBV28,-,-,CASSFDTRSSGANVLTF,TGTGCCAGCAGTTTCGACACCCGTAGCTCTGGGGCCAACGTCCTGACTTTC
TRBJ2-5,TRBV2,-,-,CASSAGEVTQYF,TGTGCCAGCAGTGCGGGAGAGGTGACCCAGTACTTC
TRBJ1-1,TRBV18,-,-,CASSPSLGQHTEAFF,TGTGCCAGCTCACCCTCCTTAGGACAGCACACTGAAGCTTTCTTT
TRBJ2-1,TRBV20-1,-,-,CSAKQAVEQFF,TGCAGTGCTAAACAGGCGGTCGAGCAGTTCTTC
TRBJ2-7,TRBV4-3,-,TRBD2,CASSQAPGRQYEQYF,TGCGCCAGCAGTCAAGCCCCCGGGAGGCAATACGAGCAGTACTTC
TRBJ1-4,TRBV19,few,TRBD1,CASNDFHLGQGNEKLFF,TGTGCCAGTAACGACTTCCACCTGGGACAGGGGAATGAAAAACTGTTTTTT
TRBJ1-3,TRBV15,-,-,CATSRVRGVRDTIYF,TGTGCCACCAGCAGAGTCAGGGGCGTAAGGGACACCATATATTTT
TRBJ1-1,TRBV6-5,-,-,CASSYGTSPEAFF,TGTGCCAGCAGTTATGGGACATCACCTGAAGCTTTCTTT
TRBJ1-5,TRBV28,-,-,CATKYGGNQPQHF,TGTGCCACCAAATACGGAGGCAATCAGCCCCAGCATTTT
TRBJ2-3,TRBV14,few,TRBD2,CASSRGGSTDTQYF,TGTGCCAGCAGCCGGGGGGGTTCGACAGATACGCAGTATTTT